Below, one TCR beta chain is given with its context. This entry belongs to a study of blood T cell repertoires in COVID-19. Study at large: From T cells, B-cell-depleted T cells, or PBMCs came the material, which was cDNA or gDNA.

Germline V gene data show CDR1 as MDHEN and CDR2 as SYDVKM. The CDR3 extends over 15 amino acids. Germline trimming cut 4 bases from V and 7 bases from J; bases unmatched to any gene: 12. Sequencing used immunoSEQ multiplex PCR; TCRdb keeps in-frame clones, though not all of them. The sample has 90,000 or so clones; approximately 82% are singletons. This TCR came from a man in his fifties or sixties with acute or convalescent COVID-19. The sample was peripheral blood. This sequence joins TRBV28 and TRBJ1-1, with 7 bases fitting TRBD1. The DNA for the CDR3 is TGTGCCAGCAGTTCCACCTACAGGGGATTAGGTGAAGCTTTCTTT. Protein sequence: CASSSTYRGLGEAFF.